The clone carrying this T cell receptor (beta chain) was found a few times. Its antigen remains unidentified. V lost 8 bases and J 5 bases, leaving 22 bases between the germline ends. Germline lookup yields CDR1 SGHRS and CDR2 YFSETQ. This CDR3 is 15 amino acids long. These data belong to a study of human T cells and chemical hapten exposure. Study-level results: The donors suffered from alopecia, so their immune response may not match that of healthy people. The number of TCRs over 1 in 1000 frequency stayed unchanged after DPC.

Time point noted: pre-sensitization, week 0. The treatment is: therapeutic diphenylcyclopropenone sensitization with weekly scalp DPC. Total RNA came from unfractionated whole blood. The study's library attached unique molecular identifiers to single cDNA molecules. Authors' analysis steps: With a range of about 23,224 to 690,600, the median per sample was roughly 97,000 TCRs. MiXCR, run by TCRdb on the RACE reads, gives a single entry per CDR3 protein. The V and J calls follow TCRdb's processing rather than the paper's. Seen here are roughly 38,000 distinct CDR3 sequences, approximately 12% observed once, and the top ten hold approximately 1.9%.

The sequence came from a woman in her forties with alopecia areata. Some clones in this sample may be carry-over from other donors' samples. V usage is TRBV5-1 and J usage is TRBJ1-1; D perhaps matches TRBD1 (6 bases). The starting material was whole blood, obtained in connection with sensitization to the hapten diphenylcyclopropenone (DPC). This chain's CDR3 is CASSPPGGGRTEAFF. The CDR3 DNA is TGCGCCAGTAGTCCCCCTGGCGGGGGGCGGACTGAAGCTTTCTTT.